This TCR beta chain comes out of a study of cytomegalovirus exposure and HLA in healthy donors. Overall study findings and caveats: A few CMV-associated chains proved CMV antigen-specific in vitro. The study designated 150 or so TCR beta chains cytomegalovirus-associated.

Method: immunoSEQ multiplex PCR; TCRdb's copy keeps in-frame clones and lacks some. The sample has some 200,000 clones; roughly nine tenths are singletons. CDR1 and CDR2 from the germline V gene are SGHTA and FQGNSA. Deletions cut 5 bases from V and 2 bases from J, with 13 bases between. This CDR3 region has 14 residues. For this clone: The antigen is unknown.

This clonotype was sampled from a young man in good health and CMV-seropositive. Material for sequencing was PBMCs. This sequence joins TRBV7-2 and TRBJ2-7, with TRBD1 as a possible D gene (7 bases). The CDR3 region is CASSPQGGAYEQYF. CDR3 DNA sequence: TGTGCCAGCAGCCCTCAGGGGGGCGCCTACGAGCAGTACTTC. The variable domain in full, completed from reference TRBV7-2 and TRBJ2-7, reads GAGVSQSPSNKVTEKGKDVELRCDPISGHTALYWYRQSLGQGLEFLIYFQGNSAPDKSGLPSDRFSAERTGGSVSTLTIQRTQQEDSAVYLCASSPQGGAYEQYFGPGTRLTVT.